Shown below are 29 T cell receptor beta chains from a single sample sequenced in a study of blood T cell repertoires in COVID-19. Sequencing used immunoSEQ multiplex PCR; TCRdb keeps in-frame clones, though not all of them. The sample comprises fewer than 250,000 clones, about 87% of which are singletons, and over 1.5% rests with the top ten. Sequencing input: peripheral blood. These receptors were collected from a man aged 70-80 years with acute or convalescent COVID-19.

The chain carries TRBV6-2 or TRBV6-3 and TRBJ2-7, with TRBD2 matching 8 bases. This CDR3 is built from 15 residues. With V trimmed by 6 bases and J by 0 bases, 7 bases remained unmatched. CDR1 and CDR2 from the germline V gene are MNHEY and SVGEGT. The CDR3 here is CASSRLAISSYEQYF. CDR3 DNA: TGTGCCAGCAGCAGACTAGCGATAAGCTCCTACGAGCAGTACTTC.

In this sample, this clone turned up once. The chain recombines TRBV7-9 with TRBJ1-1; no reliable D call. Per the germline V gene, CDR1 is SEHNR and CDR2 is FQNEAQ (reference sequence). The CDR3 extends over 13 amino acids. With 5 bases removed from V and 10 bases from J, the gap between germline ends came to 17 bases. The CDR3 bases are TGTGCCAGCAGCCTCAGCGGTCTTGGTGTAGCTTTCTTT. Protein sequence: CASSLSGLGVAFF.

The V gene is TRBV5-1, the J gene TRBJ2-5, with D hard to call. This CDR3 contains 13 residues. The germline V gene encodes CDR1 SGHRS and CDR2 YFSETQ. Trimming took 0 bases from V and 3 from J, leaving 6 bases between them. CDR3 bases: TGCGCCAGCAGCTTGGGTAGTGAAGAGACCCAGTACTTC. Residues: CASSLGSEETQYF.

This clone has more than one count but fewer than ten. This sequence joins TRBV5-6 and TRBJ1-1; D unresolved. The CDR3 has 14 residues. V shed 5 bases and J shed 5 bases, with 16 bases lying between them. Germline V CDR1 and CDR2: SGHDT, YYEEEE. The CDR3 region has the DNA TGTGCCAGCAGTCCAAGCTCGGGTATGACTGAAGCTTTCTTT. This sequence encodes CASSPSSGMTEAFF.

The chain employs TRBV4-1 and TRBJ2-3; TRBD2 matches 10 bases. The V segment lost 0 bases and the J segment 5 bases; nucleotides outside the gene matches: 5. CDR1 and CDR2 from the germline V gene are MGHRA and YSYEKL. CDR3 length: 16 residues. CDR3: CASSQDSSGSLDTQYF. Written as DNA, the CDR3 is TGCGCCAGCAGCCAAGATTCTAGCGGGAGTCTAGATACGCAGTATTTT.

The CDR3 sequence is CATSRDRQSSNQPQHF. Written as DNA, the CDR3 is TGTGCCACCAGCAGAGATCGACAGAGTAGCAATCAGCCCCAGCATTTT. This chain uses TRBV15 with TRBJ1-5; the D gene is possibly TRBD1 (5 bases). Germline lookup yields CDR1 LNHNV and CDR2 YYDKDF (reference sequence). The CDR3 consists of 16 residues. Trimming shortened V by 0 bases and J by 0 bases, and 9 bases separated the two germline ends.

The J gene is TRBJ1-2, the V gene TRBV19; D is possibly TRBD1 (5 bases). Looked up from germline, CDR1 is LNHDA and CDR2 is SQIVND (reference sequence). The V gene lost 1 base and the J gene lost 2 bases, with 11 bases spanning the gap. CDR3 size: 15 residues. The CDR3 here is CASSIGQRKNYGYTF. The CDR3 nucleotides are TGTGCCAGTAGTATAGGACAGAGAAAGAACTATGGCTACACCTTC.

The gene calls are TRBV19 and TRBJ1-6; 8 positions match TRBD1. Germline V gene sequence: CDR1 LNHDA, CDR2 SQIVND (reference sequence). V gave up 6 bases and J gave up 8 bases; unmatched junction bases: 12. The CDR3 has 16 amino acids. The CDR3 protein is CASSINPRGQYSPLHF. Here the CDR3 DNA reads TGTGCCAGTAGCATTAACCCCAGGGGGCAATATTCACCCCTCCACTTT.

This chain uses TRBV11-2 with TRBJ1-2; TRBD1 might be the D (6 bases). The V end was cut by 5 bases, the J end by 4 bases, with 14 bases between. This CDR3 is 14 amino acids long. In germline, CDR1 is SGHAT, CDR2 FQNNGV. In DNA form, the CDR3 reads TGTGCCAGCAGCCAGAGGGACAACAGCTATGGCTACACCTTC. This encodes CASSQRDNSYGYTF.

The CDR3 spells CASSPGTSGRAGGTGELFF. CDR3 nucleotides: TGTGCCAGCAGCCCCGGGACTAGCGGGAGGGCCGGTGGCACCGGGGAGCTGTTTTTT. This chain joins TRBV11-3 and TRBJ2-2; 16 nucleotides match TRBD2. CDR1 is SGHNT, CDR2 YENEEA, per germline. V gave up 5 bases and J gave up 4 bases; unmatched junction bases: 10. CDR3 length: 19 amino acids.

This clone occurred a few times. The chain uses TRBV15 and TRBJ1-2, with D uncertain. The V end was cut by 0 bases, the J end by 4 bases, with 12 bases between. The CDR3 sequence is 15 residues long. In germline, CDR1 is LNHNV, CDR2 YYDKDF (reference sequence). CDR3 sequence reads: CATSRDIAAGYGYTF. CDR3 nucleotide sequence: TGTGCCACCAGCAGAGATATTGCAGCGGGCTATGGCTACACCTTC.

Remarks on this clone: Additional DNA sequences in this sample encode the identical CDR3. The chain carries TRBV29-1 and TRBJ1-3; 7 bases align to TRBD1. CDR3 length: 12 residues. J was trimmed by 4 bases and V by 7 bases; bases with no gene match: 4. The germline V gene encodes CDR1 SQVTM and CDR2 ANQGSEA. This chain's CDR3 is CSARDSGNTIYF. For the CDR3, the DNA is TGCAGCGCCCGGGACAGCGGAAACACCATATATTTT.

The rearrangement links TRBV3-1 (or the pseudogene TRBV3-2) to TRBJ1-6, with 8 bases fitting TRBD1. This CDR3 comprises 15 residues. Germline values: CDR1 LGHDT, CDR2 YNNKEL (reference sequence). J was trimmed by 7 bases and V by 0 bases; bases with no gene match: 2. This CDR3 reads CASSQDRQGNSPLHF. The CDR3 nucleotides are TGTGCCAGCAGCCAAGATAGACAGGGGAATTCACCCCTCCACTTT.

The V gene is TRBV3-1 (or the pseudogene TRBV3-2), the J gene TRBJ2-7; 8 bases agree with TRBD2. Per germline, CDR1 LGHDT and CDR2 YNNKEL (reference sequence). CDR3 length: 15 amino acids. Germline trimming cut 4 bases from V and 0 bases from J; bases unmatched to any gene: 5. The chain's CDR3 is CASSPGGLASYEQYF. The CDR3 nucleotides read TGTGCCAGCAGCCCCGGAGGACTAGCCTCCTACGAGCAGTACTTC.

The J gene is TRBJ2-1, the V gene TRBV7-3; D gene uncertain. The V and J ends lost 3 bases and 8 bases respectively, with 11 bases between them. CDR3 length: 13 residues. The germline V gene encodes CDR1 SGHTA and CDR2 FQGTGA. The chain's CDR3 is CASSFSSSDEQFF. For the CDR3, the DNA is TGTGCCAGCAGCTTTTCTAGTTCTGATGAGCAGTTCTTC.

The chain has TRBV28 and TRBJ2-7, with 12 bases fitting TRBD2. CDR3 length: 16 amino acids. Trimming cost V 4 bases and J 1 base; bases outside gene matches: 5. Germline loops: CDR1 MDHEN, CDR2 SYDVKM. The CDR3 protein is CASSWLAGGTSYEQYF. CDR3 DNA sequence: TGTGCCAGCAGTTGGCTAGCGGGAGGGACATCCTACGAGCAGTACTTC.

The chain is built from TRBV6-6 and TRBJ2-7; 8 positions agree with TRBD1. The CDR3 consists of 17 residues. In germline, CDR1 is MNHNY, CDR2 SVGAGI (reference sequence). J was trimmed by 3 bases and V by 5 bases; bases with no gene match: 15. CDR3 amino acids: CASSRTRTGRSYYEQYF. Here the CDR3 DNA reads TGTGCCAGCAGTCGTACCCGGACAGGGCGGAGTTACTACGAGCAGTACTTC.

In DNA, the CDR3 is TGTGCCAGCAGCTCAACGGGACAAACCACCGGGGAGCTGTTTTTT. It translates to CASSSTGQTTGELFF. J is TRBJ2-2 and V is TRBV7-2; D is perhaps TRBD1 (6 bases). Germline V gives CDR1 SGHTA, CDR2 FQGNSA. The length of the CDR3 is 15 residues. V lost 4 bases, J lost 4 bases, and 13 bases lay in between.

The rearrangement uses TRBV7-2 and TRBJ2-5, with 7 bases aligning to TRBD2. The ends lost 6 bases at V and 5 bases at J; junction bases unmatched: 18. Germline loops: CDR1 SGHTA, CDR2 FQGNSA. This CDR3 spans 17 amino acids. In DNA, the CDR3 is TGTGCCAGCAGTCAATTCTCTCCGACAGTGCGGGGGGAGACCCAGTACTTC. Protein sequence: CASSQFSPTVRGETQYF.

This clone was seen more than once but under ten times. V is TRBV6-6 and J is TRBJ2-1; D not certain. The V gene lost 6 bases and the J gene lost 1 base, with 10 bases spanning the gap. The CDR3 has 14 amino acids. In germline, CDR1 is MNHNY, CDR2 SVGAGI (reference sequence). This CDR3 reads CASSPSMSYNEQFF. The CDR3 bases are TGTGCCAGCAGCCCGAGTATGTCCTACAATGAGCAGTTCTTC.

The chain uses TRBV6-5 and TRBJ1-4; TRBD1 agrees at 9 bases. The CDR3 has 14 residues. V lost 7 bases to trimming and J lost 7 bases; unmatched junction nucleotides: 7. Germline-derived CDR1 and CDR2 are MNHEY and SVGAGI. As DNA, the CDR3 is TGTGCCAGCATTCTGGACAGGGGCCTTGAAAAACTGTTTTTT. Protein sequence: CASILDRGLEKLFF.

This clone was seen just once. V gene TRBV12-3 or TRBV12-4 combines with J gene TRBJ2-7; 9 bases line up with TRBD2. This CDR3 comprises 13 residues. Losses at the gene ends were 5 bases for V and 4 bases for J; bases not matched to a gene: 3. CDR3 sequence: CASSESGRYEQYF. In nucleotides, the CDR3 is TGTGCCAGCAGTGAGAGCGGGAGGTACGAGCAGTACTTC.

The chain joins TRBV11-3 to TRBJ2-3; 8 positions match TRBD2. V shed 1 base, J shed 1 base, and the junction held 4 bases outside the gene matches. There are 16 residues in the CDR3. The germline CDR1 and CDR2 sequences are SGHNT and YENEEA. CDR3 DNA sequence: TGTGCCAGCAGCTTAGTGAGCGGGAGTGGCACAGATACGCAGTATTTT. Protein sequence: CASSLVSGSGTDTQYF.

The chain couples TRBV4-1 to TRBJ2-2; 7 nucleotides match TRBD1. Germline V gene sequence: CDR1 MGHRA, CDR2 YSYEKL. CDR3 length: 16 residues. Germline trimming cut 4 bases from V and 3 bases from J; bases unmatched to any gene: 8. The DNA of the CDR3 is TGCGCCAGCAGCCGCCCGGGACAGTTGGACACCGGGGAGCTGTTTTTT. It is translated as CASSRPGQLDTGELFF.

The V and J genes are TRBV5-4 and TRBJ1-1, with unresolved D. The V and J ends lost 3 bases and 2 bases respectively, with 14 bases between them. The CDR3 has 15 residues. Germline loops: CDR1 SGHNT, CDR2 YYREEE (reference sequence). CDR3 residues: CASSSKTGINTEAFF. CDR3 bases: TGTGCCAGCAGCTCCAAGACCGGGATAAACACTGAAGCTTTCTTT.

The chain employs TRBV5-1 and TRBJ1-1; 10 bases are shared with TRBD1. Germline trimming cut 4 bases from V and 4 bases from J; bases unmatched to any gene: 7. Germline values: CDR1 SGHRS, CDR2 YFSETQ. This CDR3 is 15 amino acids long. As DNA, the CDR3 is TGCGCCAGCAGCGGGGACAGGGGAACTGTCACTGAAGCTTTCTTT. Its protein product is CASSGDRGTVTEAFF.

This chain uses TRBV5-1 with TRBJ2-5; 8 bases agree with TRBD2. The CDR3 contains 15 residues. After removal of 0 bases from V and 5 bases from J, the junction contained 6 bases not matched to a gene. Germline CDR1 and CDR2: SGHRS and YFSETQ. This CDR3 is CASSLEGPGGETQYF. The CDR3 bases are TGCGCCAGCAGCTTGGAGGGGCCGGGAGGGGAGACCCAGTACTTC. The full variable domain, with the rest looked up from reference TRBV5-1 and TRBJ2-5, is KAGVTQTPRYLIKTRGQQVTLSCSPISGHRSVSWYQQTPGQGLQFLFEYFSETQRNKGNFPGRFSGRQFSNSRSEMNVSTLELGDSALYLCASSLEGPGGETQYFGPGTRLLVL.

The genes are TRBV11-2 and TRBJ1-6; D not certain. The CDR3 contains 13 residues. V lost 5 bases and J 3 bases, leaving 5 bases between the germline ends. Germline V gene data show CDR1 as SGHAT and CDR2 as FQNNGV. As DNA, the CDR3 is TGTGCCAGCAGCGGCCGCTATAATTCACCCCTCCACTTT. It codes for CASSGRYNSPLHF.

This chain joins TRBV6-6 and TRBJ1-2; D unclear. This CDR3 spans 12 amino acids. The germline V gene encodes CDR1 MNHNY and CDR2 SVGAGI (reference sequence). Deletions cut 2 bases from V and 9 bases from J, with 10 bases between. This CDR3 reads CASSYGESSYTF. Here the CDR3 DNA reads TGTGCCAGCAGTTACGGTGAGAGTAGCTACACCTTC.